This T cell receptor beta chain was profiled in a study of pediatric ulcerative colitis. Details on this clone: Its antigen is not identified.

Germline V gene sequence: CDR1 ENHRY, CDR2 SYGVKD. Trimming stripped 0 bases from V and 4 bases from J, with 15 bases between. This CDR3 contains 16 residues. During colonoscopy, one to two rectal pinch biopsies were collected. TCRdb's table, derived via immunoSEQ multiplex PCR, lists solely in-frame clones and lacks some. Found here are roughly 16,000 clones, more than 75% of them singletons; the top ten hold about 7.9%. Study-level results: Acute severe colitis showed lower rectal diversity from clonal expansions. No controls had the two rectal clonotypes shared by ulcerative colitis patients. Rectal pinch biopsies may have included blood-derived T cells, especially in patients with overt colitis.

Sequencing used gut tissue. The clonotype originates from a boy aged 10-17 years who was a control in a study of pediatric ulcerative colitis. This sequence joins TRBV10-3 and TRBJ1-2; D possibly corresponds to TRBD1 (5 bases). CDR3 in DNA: TGTGCCATCAGTGAGTCGACTCGTGGGACCCGCTATGGCTACACCTTC. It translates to CAISESTRGTRYGYTF.